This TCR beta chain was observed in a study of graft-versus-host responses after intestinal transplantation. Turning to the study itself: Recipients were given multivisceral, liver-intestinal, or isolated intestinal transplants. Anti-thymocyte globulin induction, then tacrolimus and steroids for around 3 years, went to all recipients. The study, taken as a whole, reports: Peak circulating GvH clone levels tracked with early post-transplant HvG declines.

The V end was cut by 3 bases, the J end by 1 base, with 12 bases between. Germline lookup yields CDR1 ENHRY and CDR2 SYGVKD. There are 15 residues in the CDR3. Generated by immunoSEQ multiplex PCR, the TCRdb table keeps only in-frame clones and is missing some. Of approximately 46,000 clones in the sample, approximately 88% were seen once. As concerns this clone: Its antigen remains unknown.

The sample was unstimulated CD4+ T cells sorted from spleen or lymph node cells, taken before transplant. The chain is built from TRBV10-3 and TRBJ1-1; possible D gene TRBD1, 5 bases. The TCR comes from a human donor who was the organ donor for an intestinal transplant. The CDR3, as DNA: TGTGCCATCAGTGACTCGGGACGGACGAACACTGAAGCTTTCTTT. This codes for CAISDSGRTNTEAFF.